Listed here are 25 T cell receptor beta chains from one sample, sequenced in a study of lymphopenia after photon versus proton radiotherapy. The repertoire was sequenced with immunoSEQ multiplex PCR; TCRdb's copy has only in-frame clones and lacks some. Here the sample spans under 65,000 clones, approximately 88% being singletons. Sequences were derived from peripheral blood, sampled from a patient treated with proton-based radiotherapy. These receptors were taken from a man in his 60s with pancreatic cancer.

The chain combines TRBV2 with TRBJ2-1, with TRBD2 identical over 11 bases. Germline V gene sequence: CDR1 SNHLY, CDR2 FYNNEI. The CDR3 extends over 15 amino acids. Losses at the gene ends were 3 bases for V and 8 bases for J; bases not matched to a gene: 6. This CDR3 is CASSDLVAGGDEQFF. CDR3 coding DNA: TGTGCCAGCAGTGATTTGGTAGCGGGAGGGGATGAGCAGTTCTTC.

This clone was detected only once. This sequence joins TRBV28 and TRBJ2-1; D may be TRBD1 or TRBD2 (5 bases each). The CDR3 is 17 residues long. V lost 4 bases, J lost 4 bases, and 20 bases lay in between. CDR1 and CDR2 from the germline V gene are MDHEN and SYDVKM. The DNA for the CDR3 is TGTGCCAGCAGTTCCCAACCGGGGCGGCAGAGGTACAATGAGCAGTTCTTC. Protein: CASSSQPGRQRYNEQFF.

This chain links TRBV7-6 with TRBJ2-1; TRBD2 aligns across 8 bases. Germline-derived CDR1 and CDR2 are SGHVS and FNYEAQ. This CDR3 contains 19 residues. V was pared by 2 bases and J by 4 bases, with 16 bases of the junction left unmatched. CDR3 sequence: CASSLRDLKRELGYNEQFF. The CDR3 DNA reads TGTGCCAGCAGCTTAAGGGACTTAAAGCGGGAGCTAGGTTACAATGAGCAGTTCTTC.

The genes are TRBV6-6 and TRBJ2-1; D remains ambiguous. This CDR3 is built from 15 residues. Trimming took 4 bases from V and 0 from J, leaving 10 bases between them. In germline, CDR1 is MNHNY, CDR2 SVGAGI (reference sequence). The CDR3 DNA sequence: TGTGCCAGCAGTTTAGATAAGGCCTCCTACAATGAGCAGTTCTTC. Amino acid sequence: CASSLDKASYNEQFF.

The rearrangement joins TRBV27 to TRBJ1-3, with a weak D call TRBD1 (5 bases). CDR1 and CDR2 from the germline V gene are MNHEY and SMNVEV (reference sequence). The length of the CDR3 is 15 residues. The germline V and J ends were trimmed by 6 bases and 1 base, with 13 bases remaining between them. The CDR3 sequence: CASRSGVVSGNTIYF. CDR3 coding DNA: TGTGCCAGCAGATCGGGGGTAGTGTCTGGAAACACCATATATTTT.

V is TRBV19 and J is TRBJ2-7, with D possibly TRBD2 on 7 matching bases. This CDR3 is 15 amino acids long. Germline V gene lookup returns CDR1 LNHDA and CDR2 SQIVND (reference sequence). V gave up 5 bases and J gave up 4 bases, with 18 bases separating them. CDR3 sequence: CASSPRAGQQYEQYF. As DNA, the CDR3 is TGTGCCAGTAGTCCCCGAGCGGGACAACAGTACGAGCAGTACTTC.

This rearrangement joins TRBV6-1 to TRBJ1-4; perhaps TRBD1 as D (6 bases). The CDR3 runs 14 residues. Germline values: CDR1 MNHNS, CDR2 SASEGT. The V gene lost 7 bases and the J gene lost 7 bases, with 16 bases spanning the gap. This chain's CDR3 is CASTNGGLGEKLFF. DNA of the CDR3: TGTGCCAGCACAAATGGGGGGCTTGGTGAAAAACTGTTTTTT.

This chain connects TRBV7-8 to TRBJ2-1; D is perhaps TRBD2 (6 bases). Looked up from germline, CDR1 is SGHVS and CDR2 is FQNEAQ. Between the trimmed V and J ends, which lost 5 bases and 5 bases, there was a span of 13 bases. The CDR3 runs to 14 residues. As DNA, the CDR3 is TGTGCCAGCAGCCTCCGTTCGGGGGACAATGAGCAGTTCTTC. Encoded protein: CASSLRSGDNEQFF.

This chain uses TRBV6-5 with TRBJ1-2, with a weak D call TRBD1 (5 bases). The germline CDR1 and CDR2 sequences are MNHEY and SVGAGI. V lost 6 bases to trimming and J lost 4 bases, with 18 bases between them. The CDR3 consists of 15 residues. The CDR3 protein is CASSRWGGVGYGYTF. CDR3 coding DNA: TGTGCCAGCAGCCGCTGGGGGGGAGTAGGCTATGGCTACACCTTC.

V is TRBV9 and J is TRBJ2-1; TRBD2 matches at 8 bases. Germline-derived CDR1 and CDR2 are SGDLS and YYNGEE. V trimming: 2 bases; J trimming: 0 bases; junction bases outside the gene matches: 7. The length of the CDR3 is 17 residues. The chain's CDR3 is CASSVLAGLSSYNEQFF. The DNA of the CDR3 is TGTGCCAGCAGCGTTCTAGCGGGTCTAAGCTCCTACAATGAGCAGTTCTTC.

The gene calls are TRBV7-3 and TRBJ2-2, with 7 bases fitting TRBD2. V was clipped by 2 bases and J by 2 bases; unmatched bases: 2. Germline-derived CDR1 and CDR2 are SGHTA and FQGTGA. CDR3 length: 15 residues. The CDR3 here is CASSLAGVNTGELFF. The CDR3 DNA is TGTGCCAGCAGCTTAGCGGGAGTAAACACCGGGGAGCTGTTTTTT. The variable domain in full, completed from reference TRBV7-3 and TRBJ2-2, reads GAGVSQTPSNKVTEKGKYVELRCDPISGHTALYWYRQSLGQGPEFLIYFQGTGAADDSGLPNDRFFAVRPEGSVSTLKIQRTERGDSAVYLCASSLAGVNTGELFFGEGSRLTVL.

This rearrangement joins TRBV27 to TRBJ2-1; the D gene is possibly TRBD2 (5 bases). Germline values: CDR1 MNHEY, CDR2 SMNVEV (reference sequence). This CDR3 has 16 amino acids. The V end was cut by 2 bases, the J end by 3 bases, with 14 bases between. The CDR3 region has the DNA TGTGCCAGCAGTTTAACCTATAACCGGGACTACAATGAGCAGTTCTTC. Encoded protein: CASSLTYNRDYNEQFF.

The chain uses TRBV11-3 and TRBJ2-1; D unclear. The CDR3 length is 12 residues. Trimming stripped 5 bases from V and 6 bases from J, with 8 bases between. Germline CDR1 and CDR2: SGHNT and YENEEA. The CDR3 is CASSPDSNEQFF. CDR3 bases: TGTGCCAGCAGCCCCGACTCCAATGAGCAGTTCTTC.

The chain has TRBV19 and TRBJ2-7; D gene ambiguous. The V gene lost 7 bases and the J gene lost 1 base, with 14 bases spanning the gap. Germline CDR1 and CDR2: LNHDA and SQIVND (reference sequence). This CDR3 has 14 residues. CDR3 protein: CASNSGLESYEQYF. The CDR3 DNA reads TGTGCCAGTAACTCTGGGTTAGAGTCCTACGAGCAGTACTTC.

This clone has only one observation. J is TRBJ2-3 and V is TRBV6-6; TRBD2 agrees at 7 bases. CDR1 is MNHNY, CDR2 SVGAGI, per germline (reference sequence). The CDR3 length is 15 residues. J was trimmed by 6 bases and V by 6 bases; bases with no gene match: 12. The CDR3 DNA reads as TGTGCCAGCAGGGCTTGGGCGGGAGTGATGGATACGCAGTATTTT. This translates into CASRAWAGVMDTQYF.

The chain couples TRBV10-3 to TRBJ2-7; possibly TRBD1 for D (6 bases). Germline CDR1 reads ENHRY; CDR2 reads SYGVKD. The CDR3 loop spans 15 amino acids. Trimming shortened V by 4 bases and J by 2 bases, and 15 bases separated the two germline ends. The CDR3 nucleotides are TGTGCCATCAGTGTTCGACAGGTTTCGCCCTACGAGCAGTACTTC. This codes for CAISVRQVSPYEQYF.

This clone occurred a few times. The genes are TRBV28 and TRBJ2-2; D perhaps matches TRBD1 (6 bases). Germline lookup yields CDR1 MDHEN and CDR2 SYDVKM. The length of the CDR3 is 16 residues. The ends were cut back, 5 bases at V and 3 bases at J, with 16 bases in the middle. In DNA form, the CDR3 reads TGTGCCAGCAGTGGTTTGGGCAGGGGAGACACCGGGGAGCTGTTTTTT. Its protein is CASSGLGRGDTGELFF.

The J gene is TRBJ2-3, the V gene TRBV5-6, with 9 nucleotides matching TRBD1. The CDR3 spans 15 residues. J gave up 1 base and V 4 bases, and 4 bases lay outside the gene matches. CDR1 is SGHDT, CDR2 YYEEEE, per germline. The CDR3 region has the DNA TGTGCCAGCAGCCAACGGACAGGGGGCACAGATACGCAGTATTTT. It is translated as CASSQRTGGTDTQYF.

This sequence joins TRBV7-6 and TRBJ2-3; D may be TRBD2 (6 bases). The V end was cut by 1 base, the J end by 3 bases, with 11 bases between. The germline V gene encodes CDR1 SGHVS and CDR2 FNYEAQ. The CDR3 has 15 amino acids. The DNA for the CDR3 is TGTGCCAGCAGCTTAGTGGCGGGATATACAGATACGCAGTATTTT. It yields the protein CASSLVAGYTDTQYF. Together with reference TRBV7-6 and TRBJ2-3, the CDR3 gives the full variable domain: GAGVSQSPRYKVTKRGQDVALRCDPISGHVSLYWYRQALGQGPEFLTYFNYEAQQDKSGLPNDRFSAERPEGSISTLTIQRTEQRDSAMYRCASSLVAGYTDTQYFGPGTRLTVL.

Here the CDR3 DNA reads TGTGCCAGCAGTACCCCTTCTAGGGGGAGTGATGAGCAGTTCTTC. Amino acids: CASSTPSRGSDEQFF. V is TRBV27 and J is TRBJ2-1; TRBD1 is a possible D gene (6 bases). The CDR3 runs to 15 residues. Trimming stripped 5 bases from V and 8 bases from J, with 19 bases between. Per germline, CDR1 MNHEY and CDR2 SMNVEV (reference sequence).

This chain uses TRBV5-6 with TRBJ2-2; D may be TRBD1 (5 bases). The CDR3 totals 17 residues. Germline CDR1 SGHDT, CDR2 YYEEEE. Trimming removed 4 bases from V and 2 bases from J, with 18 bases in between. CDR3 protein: CASSLSGSMSNTGELFF. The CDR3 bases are TGTGCCAGCAGCCTATCAGGGTCCATGAGCAACACCGGGGAGCTGTTTTTT.

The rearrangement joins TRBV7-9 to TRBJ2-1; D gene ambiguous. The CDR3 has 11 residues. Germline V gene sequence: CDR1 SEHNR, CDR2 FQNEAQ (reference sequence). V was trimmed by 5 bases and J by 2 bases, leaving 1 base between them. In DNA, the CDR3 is TGTGCCAGCAGCACCTACAATGAGCAGTTCTTC. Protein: CASSTYNEQFF.

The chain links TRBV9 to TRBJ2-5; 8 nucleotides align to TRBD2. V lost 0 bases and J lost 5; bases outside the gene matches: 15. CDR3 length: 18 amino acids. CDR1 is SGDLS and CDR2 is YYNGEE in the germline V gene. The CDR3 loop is CASSVGRGSGISGETQYF. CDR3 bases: TGTGCCAGCAGCGTAGGCCGGGGTAGCGGGATTTCGGGGGAGACCCAGTACTTC. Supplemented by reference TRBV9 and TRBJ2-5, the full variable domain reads DSGVTQTPKHLITATGQRVTLRCSPRSGDLSVYWYQQSLDQGLQFLIQYYNGEERAKGNILERFSAQQFPDLHSELNLSSLELGDSALYFCASSVGRGSGISGETQYFGPGTRLLVL.

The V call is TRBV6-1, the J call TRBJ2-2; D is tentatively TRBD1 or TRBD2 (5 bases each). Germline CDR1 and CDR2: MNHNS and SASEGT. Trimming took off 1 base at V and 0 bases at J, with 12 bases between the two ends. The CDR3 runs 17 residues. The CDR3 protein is CASSEDDGAANTGELFF. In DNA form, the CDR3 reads TGTGCCAGCAGTGAAGACGACGGGGCTGCGAACACCGGGGAGCTGTTTTTT.

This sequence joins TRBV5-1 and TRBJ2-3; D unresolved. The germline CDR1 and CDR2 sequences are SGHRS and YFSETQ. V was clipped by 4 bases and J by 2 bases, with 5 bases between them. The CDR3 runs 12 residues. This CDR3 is CASSRATDTQYF. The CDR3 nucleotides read TGCGCCAGCAGCCGGGCCACAGATACGCAGTATTTT. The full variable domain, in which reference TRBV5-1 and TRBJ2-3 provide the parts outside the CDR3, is KAGVTQTPRYLIKTRGQQVTLSCSPISGHRSVSWYQQTPGQGLQFLFEYFSETQRNKGNFPGRFSGRQFSNSRSEMNVSTLELGDSALYLCASSRATDTQYFGPGTRLTVL.